This T cell receptor beta chain originates from a study of blood T cells in healthy people across ages. Study summary: Roughly one uniquely barcoded beta molecule per two T cells was captured.

V was trimmed by 0 bases and J by 1 base, leaving 13 bases between them. Germline-derived CDR1 and CDR2 are SGHRS and YFSETQ. CDR3 size: 16 residues. Isolated PBMCs totaled at least 7 million in each sample. It was with a sample-barcoded 5' primer and a J-beta primer mix that a second PCR of roughly 7 to 12 cycles was run. Via MiXCR, TCRdb re-called the 5' RACE reads, giving one row per CDR3 protein. The data hold 1,500,000 or so distinct CDR3 sequences, with approximately 59% observed a single time. Turning to this clonotype: The antigen is unknown.

Study-level results: There was a strong correlation between TCR beta diversity and naive T cell percentage.

This TCR derives from a man younger than 35 in good health. Sequences were obtained from blood. The chain joins TRBV5-1 to TRBJ1-2, with D tentatively TRBD1 (5 bases). This CDR3 is CASSLGSGWINYGYTF. Written as DNA, the CDR3 is TGCGCCAGCAGCTTGGGGTCAGGGTGGATTAACTATGGCTACACCTTC.